This is a list of T cell receptor beta chains from one sample in a study of T cell responses to AZD1222 COVID-19 vaccine. Sequencing was performed with immunoSEQ multiplex PCR; in TCRdb, only in-frame clones are kept and a portion is missing. The sample lists about 34,000 clones; roughly nine tenths were seen once. Sample: peripheral blood, taken on day 0 of AZD1222 vaccination. The receptors originated from an adult in good health. Both conserved end residues are part of each CDR3. The order of the fields is clone size, J gene, D gene, V gene, CDR3 DNA, CDR3 protein. The D gene is left open where the match is weak. Size values are once, few and many counts, or a class for expanded clones, and some rows have none.

-,TRBJ2-3,-,TRBV12-3/TRBV12-4,TGTGCCAGCAGTTTAATGGTAGATACGCAGTATTTT,CASSLMVDTQYF
-,TRBJ1-2,TRBD1,TRBV6-2/TRBV6-3,TGTGCCAGCAGTTACTCGGGACAGGACTATGGCTACACCTTC,CASSYSGQDYGYTF
-,TRBJ1-2,-,TRBV12-3/TRBV12-4,TGTGCCAGCAGTCGCCAATTTGGACGGACCCTCACCTTC,CASSRQFGRTLTF
-,TRBJ1-2,TRBD1,TRBV7-8,TGTGCCAGCAGCCCCCGGACAGGGGGTAACTATGGCTACACCTTC,CASSPRTGGNYGYTF
-,TRBJ2-3,-,TRBV3-1/TRBV3-2,TGTGCCAGCAGTCAGACAAGCACAGATACGCAGTATTTT,CASSQTSTDTQYF
-,TRBJ1-5,-,TRBV3-1/TRBV3-2,TGTGCCAGCAGCCAAGAGTTGGGTCAGCCCCAGCATTTT,CASSQELGQPQHF
-,TRBJ1-4,-,TRBV7-9,TGTGCCAGCAGCTTAGGGGTCATAAATTCTGGGGCTAATGAAAAACTGTTTTTT,CASSLGVINSGANEKLFF
-,TRBJ1-5,-,TRBV5-8,TGTGCCAGCAGCTTGGAAGGTGGGGGGAGAGATCAGCCCCAGCATTTT,CASSLEGGGRDQPQHF
-,TRBJ2-5,TRBD1,TRBV11-2,TGTGCCAGCAGCTCAATCGGACAGGGGAAGGAGACCCAGTACTTC,CASSSIGQGKETQYF
-,TRBJ2-1,-,TRBV2,TGTGCCAGCAGCGATATCCAGGGGGGCAATGAGCAGTTCTTC,CASSDIQGGNEQFF
few,TRBJ2-7,-,TRBV7-9,TGTGCCAGCAGCTTAGGGGGAAAGTACGAGCAGTACTTC,CASSLGGKYEQYF
-,TRBJ1-2,-,TRBV7-9,TGTGCCAGCAGCTTAGTCCCTGATCCCTATGGCTACACCTTC,CASSLVPDPYGYTF
-,TRBJ2-5,TRBD2,TRBV19,TGTGCCAGTAGTATGGGGCGACTAGCCCAAGAGACCCAGTACTTC,CASSMGRLAQETQYF
-,TRBJ2-2,-,TRBV5-4,TGTGCCAGCAGCTCGACAAGAACCGGGGAGCTGTTTTTT,CASSSTRTGELFF
-,TRBJ2-2,-,TRBV19,TGTGCCAGTAGTGGCCCCACAGGAGACACCGGGGAGCTGTTTTTT,CASSGPTGDTGELFF